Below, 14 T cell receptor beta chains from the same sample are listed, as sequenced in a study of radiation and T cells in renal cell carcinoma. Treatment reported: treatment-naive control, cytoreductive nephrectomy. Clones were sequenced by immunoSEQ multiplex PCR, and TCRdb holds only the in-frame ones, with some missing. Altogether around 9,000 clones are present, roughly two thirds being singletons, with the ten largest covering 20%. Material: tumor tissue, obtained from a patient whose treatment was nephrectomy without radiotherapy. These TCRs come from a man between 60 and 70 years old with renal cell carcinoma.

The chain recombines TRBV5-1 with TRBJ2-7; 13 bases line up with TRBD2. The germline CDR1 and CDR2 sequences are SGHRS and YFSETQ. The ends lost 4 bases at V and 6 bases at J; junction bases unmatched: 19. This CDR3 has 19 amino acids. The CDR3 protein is CASSPTRGTSGRGPREQYF. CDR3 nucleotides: TGCGCCAGCAGCCCTACCAGGGGTACTAGCGGGAGGGGTCCCCGCGAGCAGTACTTC.

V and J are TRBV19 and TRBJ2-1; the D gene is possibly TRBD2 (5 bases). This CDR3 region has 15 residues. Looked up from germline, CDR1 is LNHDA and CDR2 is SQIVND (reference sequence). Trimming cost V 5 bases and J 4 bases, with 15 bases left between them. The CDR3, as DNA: TGTGCCAGTAGTCAGAGTCTCGGGGATTACAATGAGCAGTTCTTC. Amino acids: CASSQSLGDYNEQFF.

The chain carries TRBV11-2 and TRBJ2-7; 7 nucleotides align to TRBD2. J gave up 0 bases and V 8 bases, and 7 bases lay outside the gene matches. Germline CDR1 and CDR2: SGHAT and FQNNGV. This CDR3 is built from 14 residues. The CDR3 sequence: CASRGSLSSYEQYF. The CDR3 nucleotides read TGTGCCAGCCGCGGGAGTTTGAGCTCCTACGAGCAGTACTTC.

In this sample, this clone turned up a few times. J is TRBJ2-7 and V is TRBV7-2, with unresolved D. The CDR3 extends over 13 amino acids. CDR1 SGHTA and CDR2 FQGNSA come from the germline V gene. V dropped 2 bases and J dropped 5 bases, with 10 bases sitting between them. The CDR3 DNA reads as TGTGCCAGCAGCTTACCTTGGTCCGACGAGCAGTACTTC. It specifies CASSLPWSDEQYF.

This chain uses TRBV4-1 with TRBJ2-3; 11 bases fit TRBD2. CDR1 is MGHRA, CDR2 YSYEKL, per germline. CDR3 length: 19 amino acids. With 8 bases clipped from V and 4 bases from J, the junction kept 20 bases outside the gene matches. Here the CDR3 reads CASSVGPGLAGGEADTQYF. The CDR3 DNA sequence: TGCGCCAGCTCAGTGGGGCCCGGTTTAGCGGGAGGGGAGGCAGATACGCAGTATTTT.

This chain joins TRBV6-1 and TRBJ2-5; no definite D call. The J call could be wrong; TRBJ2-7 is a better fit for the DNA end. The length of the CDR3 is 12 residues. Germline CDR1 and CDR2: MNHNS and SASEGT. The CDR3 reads CASSELGYEQYF. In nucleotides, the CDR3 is TGTGCCAGCAGTGAACTAGGTTACGAGCAGTACTTC.

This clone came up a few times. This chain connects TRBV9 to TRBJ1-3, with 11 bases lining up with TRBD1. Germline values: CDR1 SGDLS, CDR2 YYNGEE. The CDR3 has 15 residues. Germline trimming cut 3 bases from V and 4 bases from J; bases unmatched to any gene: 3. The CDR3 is CASSAGTGGGNTIYF. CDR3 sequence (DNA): TGTGCCAGCAGCGCCGGGACAGGGGGAGGAAACACCATATATTTT.

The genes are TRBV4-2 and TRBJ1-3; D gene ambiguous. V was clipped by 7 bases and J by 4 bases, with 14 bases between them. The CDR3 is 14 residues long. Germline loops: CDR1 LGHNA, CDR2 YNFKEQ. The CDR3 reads CASTRVEKGNTIYF. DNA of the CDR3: TGTGCCAGCACTAGGGTAGAGAAAGGAAACACCATATATTTT.

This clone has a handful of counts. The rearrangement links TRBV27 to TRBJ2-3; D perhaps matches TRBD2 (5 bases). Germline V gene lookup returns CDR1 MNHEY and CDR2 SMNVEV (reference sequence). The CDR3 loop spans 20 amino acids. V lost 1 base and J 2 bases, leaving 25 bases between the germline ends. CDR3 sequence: CASSLFGSGWSARNTDTQYF. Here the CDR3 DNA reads TGTGCCAGCAGTTTATTCGGCTCGGGGTGGTCGGCTCGAAACACAGATACGCAGTATTTT.

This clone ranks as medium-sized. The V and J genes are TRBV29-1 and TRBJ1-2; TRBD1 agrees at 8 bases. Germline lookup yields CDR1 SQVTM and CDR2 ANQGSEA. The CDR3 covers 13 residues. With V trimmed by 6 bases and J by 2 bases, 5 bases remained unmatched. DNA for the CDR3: TGCAGCGTCTTAGGACAGGGCAACTATGGCTACACCTTC. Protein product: CSVLGQGNYGYTF.

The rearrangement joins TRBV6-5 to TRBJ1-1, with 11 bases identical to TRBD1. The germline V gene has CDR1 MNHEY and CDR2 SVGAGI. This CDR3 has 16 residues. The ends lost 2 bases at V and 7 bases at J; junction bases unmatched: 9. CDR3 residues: CASSYATGTGGSEAFF. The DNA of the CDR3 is TGTGCCAGCAGTTACGCAACCGGGACAGGGGGGAGTGAAGCTTTCTTT.

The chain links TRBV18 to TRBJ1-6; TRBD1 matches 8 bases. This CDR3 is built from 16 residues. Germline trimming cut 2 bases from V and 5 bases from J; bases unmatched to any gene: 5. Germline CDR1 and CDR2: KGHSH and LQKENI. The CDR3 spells CASSPTAGQDNSPLHF. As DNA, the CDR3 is TGTGCCAGCTCACCAACCGCGGGACAGGATAATTCACCCCTCCACTTT.

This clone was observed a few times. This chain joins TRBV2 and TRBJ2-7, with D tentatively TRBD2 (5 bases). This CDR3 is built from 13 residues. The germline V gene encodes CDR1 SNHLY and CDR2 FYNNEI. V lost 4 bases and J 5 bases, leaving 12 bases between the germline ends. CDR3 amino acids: CASSVTRADEQYF. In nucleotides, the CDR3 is TGTGCCAGCAGTGTTACTAGGGCCGACGAGCAGTACTTC.

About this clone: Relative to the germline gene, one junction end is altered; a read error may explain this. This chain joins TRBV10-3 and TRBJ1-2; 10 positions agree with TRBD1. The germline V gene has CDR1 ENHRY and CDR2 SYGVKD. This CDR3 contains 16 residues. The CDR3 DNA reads TGTGCCATCAGTGAGCCTCGGACAGGGGGGTTGACTGGCAACACCTTC. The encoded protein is CAISEPRTGGLTGNTF.